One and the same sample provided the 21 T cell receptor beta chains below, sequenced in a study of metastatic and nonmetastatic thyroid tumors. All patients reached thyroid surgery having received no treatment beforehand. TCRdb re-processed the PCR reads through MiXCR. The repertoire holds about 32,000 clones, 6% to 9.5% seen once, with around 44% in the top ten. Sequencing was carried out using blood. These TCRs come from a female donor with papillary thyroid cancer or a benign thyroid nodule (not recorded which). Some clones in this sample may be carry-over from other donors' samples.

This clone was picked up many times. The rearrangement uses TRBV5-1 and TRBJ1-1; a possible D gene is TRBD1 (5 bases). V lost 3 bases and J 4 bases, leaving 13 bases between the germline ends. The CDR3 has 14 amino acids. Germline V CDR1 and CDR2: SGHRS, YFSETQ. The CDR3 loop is CASSSGAAGTEAFF. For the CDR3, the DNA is TGCGCCAGCAGCTCTGGGGCCGCGGGCACTGAAGCTTTCTTT.

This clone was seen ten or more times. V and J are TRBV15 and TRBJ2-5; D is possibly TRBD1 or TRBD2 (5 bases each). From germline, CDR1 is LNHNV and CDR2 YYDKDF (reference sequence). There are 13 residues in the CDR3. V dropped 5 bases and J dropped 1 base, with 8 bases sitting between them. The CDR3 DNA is TGTGCCACCAGCTGGGGGACCCAAGAGACCCAGTACTTC. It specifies CATSWGTQETQYF. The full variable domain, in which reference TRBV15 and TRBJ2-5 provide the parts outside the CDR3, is DAMVIQNPRYQVTQFGKPVTLSCSQTLNHNVMYWYQQKSSQAPKLLFHYYDKDFNNEADTPDNFQSRRPNTSFCFLDIRSPGLGDTAMYLCATSWGTQETQYFGPGTRLLVL.

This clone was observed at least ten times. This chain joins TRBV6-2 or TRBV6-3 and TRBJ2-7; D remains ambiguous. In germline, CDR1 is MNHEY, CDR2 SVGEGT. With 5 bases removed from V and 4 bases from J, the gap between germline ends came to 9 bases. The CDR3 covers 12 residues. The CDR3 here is CASSNLGYEQYF. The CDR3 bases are TGTGCCAGCAGTAATTTAGGGTACGAGCAGTACTTC.

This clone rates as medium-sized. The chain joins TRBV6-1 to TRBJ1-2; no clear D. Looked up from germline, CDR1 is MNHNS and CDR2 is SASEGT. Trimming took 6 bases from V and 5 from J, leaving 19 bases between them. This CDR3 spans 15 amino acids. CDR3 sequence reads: CASRNPIGSGYGYTF. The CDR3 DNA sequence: TGTGCCAGCAGGAACCCGATTGGGAGCGGGTATGGCTACACCTTC.

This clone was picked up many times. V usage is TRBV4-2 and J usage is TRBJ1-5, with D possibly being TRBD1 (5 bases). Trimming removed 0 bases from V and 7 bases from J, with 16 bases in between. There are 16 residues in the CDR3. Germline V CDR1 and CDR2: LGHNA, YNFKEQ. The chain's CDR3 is CASSQEGGQGGQPQHF. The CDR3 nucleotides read TGTGCCAGCAGCCAAGAGGGTGGGCAGGGAGGCCAGCCCCAGCATTTT.

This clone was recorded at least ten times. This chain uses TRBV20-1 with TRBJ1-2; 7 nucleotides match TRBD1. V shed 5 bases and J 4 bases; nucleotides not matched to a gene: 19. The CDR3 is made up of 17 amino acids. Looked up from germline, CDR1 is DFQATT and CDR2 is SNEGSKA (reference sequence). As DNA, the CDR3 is TGCAGTGCTCCGAAAATGGGACAGACAGTAGAGGGCTATGGCTACACCTTC. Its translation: CSAPKMGQTVEGYGYTF.

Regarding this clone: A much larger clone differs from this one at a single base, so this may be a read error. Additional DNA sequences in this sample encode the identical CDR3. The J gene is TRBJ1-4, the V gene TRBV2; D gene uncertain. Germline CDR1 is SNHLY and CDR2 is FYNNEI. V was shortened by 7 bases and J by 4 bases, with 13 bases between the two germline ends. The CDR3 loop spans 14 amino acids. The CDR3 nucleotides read TGTGCCAGCAAATCAGGTCTCGGTAATGAAAAACTGTTTTTT. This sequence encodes CASKSGLGNEKLFF. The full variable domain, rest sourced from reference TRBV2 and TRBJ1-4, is EPEVTQTPSHQVTQMGQEVILRCVPISNHLYFYWYRQILGQKVEFLVSFYNNEISEKSEIFDDQFSVERPDGSNFTLKIRSTKLEDSAMYFCASKSGLGNEKLFFGSGTQLSVL.

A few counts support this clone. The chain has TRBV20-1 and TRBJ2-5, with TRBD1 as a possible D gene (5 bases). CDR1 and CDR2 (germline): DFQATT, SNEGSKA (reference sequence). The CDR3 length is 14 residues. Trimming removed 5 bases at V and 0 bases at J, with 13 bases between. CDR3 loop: CSAGAKADQETQYF. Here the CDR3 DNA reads TGCAGTGCTGGGGCCAAAGCAGACCAAGAGACCCAGTACTTC.

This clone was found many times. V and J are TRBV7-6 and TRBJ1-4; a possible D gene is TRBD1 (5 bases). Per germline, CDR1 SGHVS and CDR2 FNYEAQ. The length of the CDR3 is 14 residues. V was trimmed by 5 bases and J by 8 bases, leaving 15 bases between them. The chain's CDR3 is CASSPNERGEKLFF. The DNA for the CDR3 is TGTGCCAGCAGCCCAAACGAAAGGGGAGAAAAACTGTTTTTT.

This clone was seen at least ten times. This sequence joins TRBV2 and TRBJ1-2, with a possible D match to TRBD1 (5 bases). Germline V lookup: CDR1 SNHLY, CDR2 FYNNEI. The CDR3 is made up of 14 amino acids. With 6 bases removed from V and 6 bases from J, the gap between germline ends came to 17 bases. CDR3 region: CASRNQGILNGYTF. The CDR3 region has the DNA TGTGCCAGCAGAAACCAGGGCATCTTAAATGGCTACACCTTC.

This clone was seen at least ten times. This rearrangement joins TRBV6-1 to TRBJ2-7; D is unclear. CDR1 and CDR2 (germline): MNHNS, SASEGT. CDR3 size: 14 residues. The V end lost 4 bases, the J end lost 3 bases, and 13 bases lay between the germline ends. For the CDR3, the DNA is TGTGCCAGCAGTGCCCTTACGATCTACTACGAGCAGTACTTC. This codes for CASSALTIYYEQYF.

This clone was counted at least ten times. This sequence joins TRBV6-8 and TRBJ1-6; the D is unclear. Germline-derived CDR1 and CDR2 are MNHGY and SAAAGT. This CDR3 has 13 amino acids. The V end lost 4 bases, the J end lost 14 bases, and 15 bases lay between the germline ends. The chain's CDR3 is CASSSQWPCTLHF. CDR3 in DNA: TGTGCCAGCAGTTCCCAATGGCCCTGTACCCTCCACTTT.

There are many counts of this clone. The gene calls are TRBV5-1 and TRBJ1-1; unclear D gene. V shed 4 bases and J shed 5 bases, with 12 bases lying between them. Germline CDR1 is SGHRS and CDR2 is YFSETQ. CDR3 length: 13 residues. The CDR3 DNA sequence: TGCGCCAGCAGCACCGGCTCCGGGACTGAAGCTTTCTTT. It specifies CASSTGSGTEAFF.

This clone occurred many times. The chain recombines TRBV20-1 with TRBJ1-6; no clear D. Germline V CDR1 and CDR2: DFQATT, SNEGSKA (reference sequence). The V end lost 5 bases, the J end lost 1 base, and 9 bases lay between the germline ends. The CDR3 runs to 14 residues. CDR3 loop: CSARPGSYNSPLHF. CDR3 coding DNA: TGCAGTGCTCGGCCGGGTTCCTATAATTCACCCCTCCACTTT.

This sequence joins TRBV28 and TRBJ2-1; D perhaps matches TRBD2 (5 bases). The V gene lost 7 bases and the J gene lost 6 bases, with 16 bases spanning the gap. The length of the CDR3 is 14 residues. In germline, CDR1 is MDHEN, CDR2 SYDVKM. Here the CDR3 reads CASTWPSWSNEQFF. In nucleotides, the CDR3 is TGTGCCAGCACCTGGCCTAGCTGGAGCAATGAGCAGTTCTTC.

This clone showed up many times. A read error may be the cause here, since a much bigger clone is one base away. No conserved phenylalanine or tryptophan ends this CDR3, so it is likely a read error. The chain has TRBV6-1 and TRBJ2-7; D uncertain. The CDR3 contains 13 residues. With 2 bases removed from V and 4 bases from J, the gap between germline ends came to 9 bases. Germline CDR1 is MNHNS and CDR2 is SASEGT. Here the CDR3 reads CASSEQEIYEQYL. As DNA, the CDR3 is TGTGCCAGCAGTGAACAGGAGATATACGAGCAGTACCTC.

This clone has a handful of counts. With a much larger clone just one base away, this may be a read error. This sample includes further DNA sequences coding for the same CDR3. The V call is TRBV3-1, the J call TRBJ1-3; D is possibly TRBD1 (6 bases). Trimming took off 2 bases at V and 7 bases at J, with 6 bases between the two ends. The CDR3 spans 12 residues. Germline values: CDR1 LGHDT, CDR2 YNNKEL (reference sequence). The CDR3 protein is CASSQQGNTIYF. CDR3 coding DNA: TGTGCCAGCAGCCAACAGGGGAACACCATATATTTT.

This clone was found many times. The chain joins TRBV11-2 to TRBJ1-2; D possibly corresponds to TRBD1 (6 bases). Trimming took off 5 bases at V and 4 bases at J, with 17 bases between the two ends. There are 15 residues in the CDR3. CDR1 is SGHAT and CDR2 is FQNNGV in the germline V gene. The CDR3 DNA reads TGTGCCAGCAGCACAGGAGGAGGAGGGGGCTATGGCTACACCTTC. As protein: CASSTGGGGGYGYTF.

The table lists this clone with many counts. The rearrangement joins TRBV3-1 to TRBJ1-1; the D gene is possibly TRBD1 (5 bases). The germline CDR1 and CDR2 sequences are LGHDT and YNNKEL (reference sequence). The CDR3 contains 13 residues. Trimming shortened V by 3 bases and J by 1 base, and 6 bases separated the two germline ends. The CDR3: CASSHGGNTEAFF. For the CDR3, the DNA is TGTGCCAGCAGCCACGGGGGGAACACTGAAGCTTTCTTT.

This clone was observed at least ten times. The DNA of the CDR3 is TGTGCCAGCAGACGAAATAGCGGGGGGACCTACGAGCAGTACTTC. As protein: CASRRNSGGTYEQYF. The J gene is TRBJ2-7, the V gene TRBV6-1, with TRBD2 identical over 10 bases. Unmatched junction bases numbered 7, after V lost 6 bases and J lost 2 bases. CDR3 length equals 15 residues. Germline-derived CDR1 and CDR2 are MNHNS and SASEGT.

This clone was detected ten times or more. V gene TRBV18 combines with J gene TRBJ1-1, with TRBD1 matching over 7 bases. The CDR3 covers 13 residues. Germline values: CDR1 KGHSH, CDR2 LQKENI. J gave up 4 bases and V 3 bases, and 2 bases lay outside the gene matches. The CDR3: CASSPAGGTEAFF. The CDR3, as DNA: TGTGCCAGCTCACCCGCAGGGGGCACTGAAGCTTTCTTT.